The present T cell receptor beta chain was sequenced within a study of spatial heterogeneity in lung cancer. Study results and limitations: Detection of ubiquitous tumor TCRs in blood was higher at resection than follow-up.

Specified time point: sample taken at primary tumor resection. The donor group consisted of roughly 70 patients who had untreated, early-stage non-small cell lung cancer. Notes on this clonotype: Its antigen is not identified.

TCR cDNA molecules each had a unique molecular identifier. From the 5' RACE reads, TCRdb called clonotypes with MiXCR, one entry per CDR3 protein. In the table there are about 92,000 distinct CDR3 sequences, over 9.5% of which are singletons. V lost 4 bases and J lost 9, with 16 bases in between. Germline V lookup: CDR1 GTSNPN, CDR2 SVGIG (reference sequence). The CDR3 totals 14 residues. This rearrangement joins TRBV30 to TRBJ1-6; D is ambiguous. The sequences come from PBMCs, collected at surgery. The TCR originated in a male donor with early-stage non-small cell lung cancer. The CDR3 is CAWTFKRGFSPLHF. CDR3 DNA: TGTGCCTGGACATTTAAGCGAGGGTTTTCACCCCTCCACTTT.